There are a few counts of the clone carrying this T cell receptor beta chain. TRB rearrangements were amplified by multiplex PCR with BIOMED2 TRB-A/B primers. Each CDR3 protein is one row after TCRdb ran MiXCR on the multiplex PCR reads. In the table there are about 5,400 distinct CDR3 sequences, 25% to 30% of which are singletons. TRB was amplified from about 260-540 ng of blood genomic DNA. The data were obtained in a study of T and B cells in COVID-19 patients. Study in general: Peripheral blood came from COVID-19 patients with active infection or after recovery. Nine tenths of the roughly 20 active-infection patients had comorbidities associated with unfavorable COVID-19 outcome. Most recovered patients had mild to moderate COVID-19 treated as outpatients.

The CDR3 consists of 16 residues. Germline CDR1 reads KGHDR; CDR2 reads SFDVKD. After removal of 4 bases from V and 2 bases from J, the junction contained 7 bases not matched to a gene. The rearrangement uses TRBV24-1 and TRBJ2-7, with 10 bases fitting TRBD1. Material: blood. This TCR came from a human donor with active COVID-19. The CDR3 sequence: CATSDRQGARAYEQYF. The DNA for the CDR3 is TGTGCCACCAGTGACCGACAGGGGGCTAGAGCCTACGAGCAGTACTTC.